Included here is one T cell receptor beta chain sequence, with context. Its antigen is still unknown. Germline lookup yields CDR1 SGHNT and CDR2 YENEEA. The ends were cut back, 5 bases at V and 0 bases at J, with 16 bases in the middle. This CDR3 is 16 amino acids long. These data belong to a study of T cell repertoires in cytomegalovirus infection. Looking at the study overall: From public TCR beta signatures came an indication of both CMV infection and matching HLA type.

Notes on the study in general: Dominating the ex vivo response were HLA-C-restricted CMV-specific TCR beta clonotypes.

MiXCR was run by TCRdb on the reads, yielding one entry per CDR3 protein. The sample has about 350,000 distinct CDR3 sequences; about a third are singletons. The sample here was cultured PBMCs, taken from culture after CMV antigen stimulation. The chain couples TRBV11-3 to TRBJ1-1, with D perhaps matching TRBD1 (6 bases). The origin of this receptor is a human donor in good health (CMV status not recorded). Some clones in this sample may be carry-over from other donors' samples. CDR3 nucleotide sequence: TGTGCCAGCAGCCCTGACAGGACCGACATGAACACTGAAGCTTTCTTT. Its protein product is CASSPDRTDMNTEAFF. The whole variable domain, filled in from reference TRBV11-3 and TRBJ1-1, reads EAGVVQSPRYKIIEKKQPVAFWCNPISGHNTLYWYLQNLGQGPELLIRYENEEAVDDSQLPKDRFSAERLKGVDSTLKIQPAELGDSAVYLCASSPDRTDMNTEAFFGQGTRLTVV.